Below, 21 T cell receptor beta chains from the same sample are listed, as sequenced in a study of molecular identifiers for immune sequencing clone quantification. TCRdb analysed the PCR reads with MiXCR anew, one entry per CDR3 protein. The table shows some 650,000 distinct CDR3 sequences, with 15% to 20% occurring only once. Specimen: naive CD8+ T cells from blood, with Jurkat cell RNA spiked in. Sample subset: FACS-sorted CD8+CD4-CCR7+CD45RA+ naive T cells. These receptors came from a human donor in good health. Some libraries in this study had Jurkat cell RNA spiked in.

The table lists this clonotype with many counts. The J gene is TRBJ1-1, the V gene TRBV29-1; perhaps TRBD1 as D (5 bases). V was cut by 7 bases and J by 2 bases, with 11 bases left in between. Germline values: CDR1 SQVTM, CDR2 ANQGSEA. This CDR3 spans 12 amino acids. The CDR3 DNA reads TGCAGCGCTGGGGGTACTAACACTGAAGCTTTCTTT. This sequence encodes CSAGGTNTEAFF.

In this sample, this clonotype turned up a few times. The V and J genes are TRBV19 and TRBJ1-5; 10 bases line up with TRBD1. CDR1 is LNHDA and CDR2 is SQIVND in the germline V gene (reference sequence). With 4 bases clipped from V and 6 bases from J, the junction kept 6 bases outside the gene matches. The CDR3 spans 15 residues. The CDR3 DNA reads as TGTGCCAGTAGTAGGGGGACAGGGGTGATTCAGCCCCAGCATTTT. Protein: CASSRGTGVIQPQHF. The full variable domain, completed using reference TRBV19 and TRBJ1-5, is DGGITQSPKYLFRKEGQNVTLSCEQNLNHDAMYWYRQDPGQGLRLIYYSQIVNDFQKGDIAEGYSVSREKKESFPLTVTSAQKNPTAFYLCASSRGTGVIQPQHFGDGTRLSIL.

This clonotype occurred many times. Here the CDR3 DNA reads TGCGCCAGCAGCCAGACCACTAGCGGGAGCACAGATACGCAGTATTTT. Amino acids: CASSQTTSGSTDTQYF. V and J are TRBV4-3 and TRBJ2-3; 9 bases align to TRBD2. Trimming removed 3 bases from V and 0 bases from J; junction bases left unmatched: 4. The CDR3 extends over 16 amino acids. Germline V gene sequence: CDR1 LGHNA, CDR2 YSLEER.

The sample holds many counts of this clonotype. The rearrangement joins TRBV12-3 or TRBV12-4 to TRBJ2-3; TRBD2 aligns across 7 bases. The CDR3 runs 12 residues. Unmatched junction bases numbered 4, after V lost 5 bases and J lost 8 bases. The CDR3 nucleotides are TGTGCCAGCAGTCCTACTAGCGTTACGCAGTATTTT. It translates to CASSPTSVTQYF.

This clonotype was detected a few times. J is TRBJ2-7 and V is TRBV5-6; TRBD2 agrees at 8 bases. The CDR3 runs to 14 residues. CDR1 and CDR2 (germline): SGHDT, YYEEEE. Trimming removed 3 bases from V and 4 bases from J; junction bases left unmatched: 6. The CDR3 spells CASSWGGLDYEQYF. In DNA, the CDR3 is TGTGCCAGCAGCTGGGGGGGACTAGATTACGAGCAGTACTTC.

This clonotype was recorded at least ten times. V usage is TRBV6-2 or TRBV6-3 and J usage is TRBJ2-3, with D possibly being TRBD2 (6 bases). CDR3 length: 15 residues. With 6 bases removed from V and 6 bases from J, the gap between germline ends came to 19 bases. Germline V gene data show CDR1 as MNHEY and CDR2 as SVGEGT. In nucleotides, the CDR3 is TGTGCCAGCAGCCCCGGACTGGGCGGGGTCGATACGCAGTATTTT. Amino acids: CASSPGLGGVDTQYF.

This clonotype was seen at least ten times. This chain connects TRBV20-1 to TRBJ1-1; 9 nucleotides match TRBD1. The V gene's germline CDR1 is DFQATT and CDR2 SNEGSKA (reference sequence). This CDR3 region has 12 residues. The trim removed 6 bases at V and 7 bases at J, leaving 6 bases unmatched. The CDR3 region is CSAPGQGYEAFF. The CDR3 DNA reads TGCAGTGCGCCGGGACAGGGTTATGAAGCTTTCTTT.

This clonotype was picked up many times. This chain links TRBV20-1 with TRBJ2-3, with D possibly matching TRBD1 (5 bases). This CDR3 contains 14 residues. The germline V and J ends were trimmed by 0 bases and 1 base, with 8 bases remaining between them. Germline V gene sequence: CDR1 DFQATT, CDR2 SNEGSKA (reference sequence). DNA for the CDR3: TGCAGTGCTAGAGACAGGGTGGGCACAGATACGCAGTATTTT. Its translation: CSARDRVGTDTQYF.

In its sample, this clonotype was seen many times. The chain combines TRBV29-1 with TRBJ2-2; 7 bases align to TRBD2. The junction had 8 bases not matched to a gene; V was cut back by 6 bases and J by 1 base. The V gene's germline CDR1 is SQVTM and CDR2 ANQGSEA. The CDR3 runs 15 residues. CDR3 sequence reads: CSVGGSSGNTGELFF. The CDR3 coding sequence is TGCAGCGTGGGAGGTTCTAGCGGGAACACCGGGGAGCTGTTTTTT.

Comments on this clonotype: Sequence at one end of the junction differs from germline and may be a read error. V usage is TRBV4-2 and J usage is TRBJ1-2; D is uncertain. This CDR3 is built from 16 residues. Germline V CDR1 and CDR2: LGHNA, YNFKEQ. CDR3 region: CACSQDQTAANYGYTF. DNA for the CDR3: TGTGCCTGCAGCCAAGATCAAACGGCCGCTAACTATGGCTACACCTTC.

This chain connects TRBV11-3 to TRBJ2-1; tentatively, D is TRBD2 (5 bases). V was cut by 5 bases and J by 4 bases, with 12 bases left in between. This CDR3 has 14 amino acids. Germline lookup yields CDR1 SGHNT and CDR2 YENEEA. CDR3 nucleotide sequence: TGTGCCAGCAGCCCAGGACTGGGTTACAATGAGCAGTTCTTC. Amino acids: CASSPGLGYNEQFF.

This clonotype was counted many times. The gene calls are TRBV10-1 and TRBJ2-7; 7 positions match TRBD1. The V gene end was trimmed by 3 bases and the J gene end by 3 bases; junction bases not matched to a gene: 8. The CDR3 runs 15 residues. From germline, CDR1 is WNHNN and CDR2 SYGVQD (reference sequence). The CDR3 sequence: CASSDHRTGYYEQYF. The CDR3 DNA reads TGCGCCAGCAGTGATCATCGGACAGGCTACTACGAGCAGTACTTC.

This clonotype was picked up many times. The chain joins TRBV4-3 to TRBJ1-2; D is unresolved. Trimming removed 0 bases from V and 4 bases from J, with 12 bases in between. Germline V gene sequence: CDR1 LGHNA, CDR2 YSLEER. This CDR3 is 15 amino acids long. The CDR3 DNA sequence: TGCGCCAGCAGCCAAGAAGGCCATCCGGTCTATGGCTACACCTTC. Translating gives CASSQEGHPVYGYTF.

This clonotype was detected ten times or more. CDR3 nucleotides: TGTGCCAGCAGCTTGACAGGGGCGCTGAATGAGCAGTTCTTC. As protein: CASSLTGALNEQFF. The V gene is TRBV7-3, the J gene TRBJ2-1, with 8 bases aligning to TRBD1. The CDR3 length is 14 residues. The germline V gene encodes CDR1 SGHTA and CDR2 FQGTGA. V shed 3 bases and J 7 bases; nucleotides not matched to a gene: 5.

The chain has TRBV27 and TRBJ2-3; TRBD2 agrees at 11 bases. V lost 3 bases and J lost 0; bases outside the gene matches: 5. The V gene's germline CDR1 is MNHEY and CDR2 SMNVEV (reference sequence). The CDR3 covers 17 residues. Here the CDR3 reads CASSFLGTSGSTDTQYF. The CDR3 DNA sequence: TGTGCCAGCAGTTTTCTAGGGACTAGCGGTAGCACAGATACGCAGTATTTT.

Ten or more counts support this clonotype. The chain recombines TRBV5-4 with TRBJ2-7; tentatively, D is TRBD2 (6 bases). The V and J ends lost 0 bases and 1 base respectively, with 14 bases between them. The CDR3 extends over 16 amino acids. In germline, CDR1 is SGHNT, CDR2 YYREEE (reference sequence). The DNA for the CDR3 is TGTGCCAGCAGCTTGGCCCGGCTAGCGCGGTCCTACGAGCAGTACTTC. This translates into CASSLARLARSYEQYF.

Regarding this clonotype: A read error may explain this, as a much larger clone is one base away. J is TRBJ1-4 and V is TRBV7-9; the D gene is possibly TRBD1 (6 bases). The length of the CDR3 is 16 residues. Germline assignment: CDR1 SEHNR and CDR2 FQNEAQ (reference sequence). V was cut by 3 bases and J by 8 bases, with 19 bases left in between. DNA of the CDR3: TGTGCCAGCAGCTTCGAGGAGACAGGTTCGTCGGAAAAACTGTTTTTT. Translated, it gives CASSFEETGSSEKLFF.

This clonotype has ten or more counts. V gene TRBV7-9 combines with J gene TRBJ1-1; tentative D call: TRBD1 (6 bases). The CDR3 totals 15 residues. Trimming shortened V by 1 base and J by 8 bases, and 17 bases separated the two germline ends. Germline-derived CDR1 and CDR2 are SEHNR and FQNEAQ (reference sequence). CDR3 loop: CASSLGSGADREAFF. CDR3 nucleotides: TGTGCCAGCAGCTTAGGCTCAGGGGCCGACAGGGAAGCTTTCTTT.

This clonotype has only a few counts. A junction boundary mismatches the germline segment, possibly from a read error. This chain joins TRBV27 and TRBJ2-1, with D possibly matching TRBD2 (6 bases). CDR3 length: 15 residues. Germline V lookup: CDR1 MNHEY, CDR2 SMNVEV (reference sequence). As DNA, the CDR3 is TGTGCCAGCAGTTTGTCACTAGCTTCCTCCAATGAGCAGTTCTTC. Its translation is CASSLSLASSNEQFF.

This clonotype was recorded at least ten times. DNA of the CDR3: TGTGCCAGCAGCTTATTTGACCAGGATACTGAAGCTTTCTTT. Translating it yields CASSLFDQDTEAFF. V is TRBV7-9 and J is TRBJ1-1; D call uncertain. With 2 bases removed from V and 5 bases from J, the gap between germline ends came to 12 bases. The CDR3 covers 14 residues. Per the germline V gene, CDR1 is SEHNR and CDR2 is FQNEAQ (reference sequence).

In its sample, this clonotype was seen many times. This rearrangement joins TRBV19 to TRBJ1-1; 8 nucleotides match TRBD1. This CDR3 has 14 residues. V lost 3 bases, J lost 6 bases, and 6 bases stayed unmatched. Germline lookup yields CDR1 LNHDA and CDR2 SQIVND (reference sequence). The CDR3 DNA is TGTGCCAGTAGTATTGGAGGCAGGGGGCCTGAAGCTTTCTTT. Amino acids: CASSIGGRGPEAFF.